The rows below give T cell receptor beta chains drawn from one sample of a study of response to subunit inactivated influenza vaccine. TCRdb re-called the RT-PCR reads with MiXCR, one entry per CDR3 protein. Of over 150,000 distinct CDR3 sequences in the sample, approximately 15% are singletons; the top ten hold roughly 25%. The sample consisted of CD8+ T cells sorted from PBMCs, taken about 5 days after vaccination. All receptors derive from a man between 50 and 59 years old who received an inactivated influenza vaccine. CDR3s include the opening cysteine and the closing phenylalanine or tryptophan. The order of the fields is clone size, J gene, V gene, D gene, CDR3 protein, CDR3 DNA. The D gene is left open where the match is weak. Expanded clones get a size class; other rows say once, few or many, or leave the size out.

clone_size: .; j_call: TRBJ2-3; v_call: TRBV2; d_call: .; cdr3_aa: CATVKRVTTQYF; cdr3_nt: TGTGCCACCGTCAAAAGGGTCACTACGCAGTATTTT
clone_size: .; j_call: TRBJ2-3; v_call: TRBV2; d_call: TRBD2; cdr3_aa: CASSDGYRTSRTDTQYF; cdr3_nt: TGTGCCAGCAGTGATGGGTACCGGACTAGCCGCACAGATACGCAGTATTTT
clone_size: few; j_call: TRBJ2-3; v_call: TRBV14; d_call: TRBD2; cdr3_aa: CASSHLAGSADTQYF; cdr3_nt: TGTGCCAGCAGCCACCTAGCGGGGTCCGCAGATACGCAGTATTTT
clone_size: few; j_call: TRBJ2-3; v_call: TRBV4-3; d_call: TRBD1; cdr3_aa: CASSQDPRQGGSTDTQYF; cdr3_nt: TGCGCCAGCAGCCAAGATCCCAGACAGGGGGGGAGCACAGATACGCAGTATTTT
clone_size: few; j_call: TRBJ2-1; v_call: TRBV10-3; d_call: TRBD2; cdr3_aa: CAISEPGLAGGFNNEQFF; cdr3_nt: TGTGCCATCAGTGAGCCGGGACTAGCGGGAGGGTTCAACAATGAGCAGTTCTTC
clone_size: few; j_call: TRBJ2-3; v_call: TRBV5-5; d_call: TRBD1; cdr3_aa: CASSLRDRLTDTQYF; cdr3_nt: TGTGCCAGCAGCTTACGGGACAGACTCACAGATACGCAGTATTTT
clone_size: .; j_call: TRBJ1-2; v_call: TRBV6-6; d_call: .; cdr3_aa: CASNSGDGYTF; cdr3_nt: TGTGCCAGCAACTCAGGAGATGGCTACACCTTC
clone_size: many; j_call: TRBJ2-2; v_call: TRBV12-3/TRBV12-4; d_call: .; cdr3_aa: CASSHLGTANTGELFF; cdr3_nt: TGTGCCAGCAGTCACCTGGGGACGGCGAACACCGGGGAGCTGTTTTTT
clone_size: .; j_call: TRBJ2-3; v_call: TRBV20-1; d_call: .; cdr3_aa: CSARIIRGSDTQYF; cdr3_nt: TGCAGTGCTAGGATCATAAGGGGGTCAGATACGCAGTATTTT
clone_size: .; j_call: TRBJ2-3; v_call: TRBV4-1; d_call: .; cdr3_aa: CASSQVLTSTDTQYF; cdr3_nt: TGCGCCAGCAGCCAAGTACTCACTAGCACAGATACGCAGTATTTT
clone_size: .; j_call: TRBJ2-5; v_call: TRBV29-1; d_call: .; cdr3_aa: CSFSWDTSQETQYF; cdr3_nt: TGCAGCTTTTCCTGGGACACCTCCCAAGAGACCCAGTACTTC
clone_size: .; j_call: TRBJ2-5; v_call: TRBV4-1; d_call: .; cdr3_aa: CASSPERYAQETQYF; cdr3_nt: TGCGCCAGCAGCCCGGAGCGGTACGCGCAAGAGACCCAGTACTTC
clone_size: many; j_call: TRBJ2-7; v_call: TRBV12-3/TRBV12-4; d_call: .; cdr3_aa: CASSEGTYEQYF; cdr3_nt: TGTGCCAGCAGTGAAGGGACCTACGAGCAGTACTTC
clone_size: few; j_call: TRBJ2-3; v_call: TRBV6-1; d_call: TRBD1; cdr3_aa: CASSALTGTGLTPRGDTQYF; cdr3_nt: TGTGCCAGCAGTGCCCTGACCGGGACAGGACTGACGCCCAGGGGGGATACGCAGTATTTT
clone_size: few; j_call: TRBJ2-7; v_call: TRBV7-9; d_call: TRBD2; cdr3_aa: CASSLGSGNYEQYF; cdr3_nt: TGTGCCAGCAGCTTAGGTAGCGGGAACTACGAGCAGTACTTC
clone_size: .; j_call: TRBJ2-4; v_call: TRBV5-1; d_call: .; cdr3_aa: CASSVRGGQYF; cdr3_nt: TGCGCCAGCAGCGTCAGGGGGGGTCAGTACTTC
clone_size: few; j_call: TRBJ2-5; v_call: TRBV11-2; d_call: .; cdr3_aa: CASSWGLGPFTQETQYF; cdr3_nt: TGTGCCAGCAGCTGGGGGCTGGGGCCATTCACCCAAGAGACCCAGTACTTC
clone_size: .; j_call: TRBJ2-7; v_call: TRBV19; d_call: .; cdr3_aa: CASQGSLYEQYF; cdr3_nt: TGTGCCAGCCAGGGGTCCCTCTACGAGCAGTACTTC
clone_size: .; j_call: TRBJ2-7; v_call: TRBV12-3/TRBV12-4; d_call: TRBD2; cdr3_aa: CASSPPRRGGRYEQYF; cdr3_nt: TGTGCCAGCAGTCCCCCCAGGCGCGGGGGAAGGTACGAGCAGTACTTC
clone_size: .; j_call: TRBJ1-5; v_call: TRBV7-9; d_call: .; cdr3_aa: CASSANDNQPQHF; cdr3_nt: TGTGCCAGCAGCGCTAATGATAATCAGCCCCAGCATTTT
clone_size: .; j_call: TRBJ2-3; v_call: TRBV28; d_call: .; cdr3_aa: CASSLGGGLGTDTQYF; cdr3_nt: TGTGCCAGCAGTTTAGGGGGCGGTTTGGGTACAGATACGCAGTATTTT
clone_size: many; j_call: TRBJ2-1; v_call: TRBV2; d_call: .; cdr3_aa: CASSGTSFDEQFF; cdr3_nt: TGTGCCAGCAGTGGAACTAGCTTCGATGAGCAGTTCTTC
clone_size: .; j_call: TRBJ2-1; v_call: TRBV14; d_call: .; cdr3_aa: CASSQEDYGLASYNEQFF; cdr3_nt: TGTGCCAGCAGCCAAGAGGATTACGGGCTAGCTTCCTACAATGAGCAGTTCTTC
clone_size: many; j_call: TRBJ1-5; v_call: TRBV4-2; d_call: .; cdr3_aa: CASSQVGDSNQPQHF; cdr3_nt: TGTGCCAGCAGCCAAGTGGGGGATAGCAATCAGCCCCAGCATTTT
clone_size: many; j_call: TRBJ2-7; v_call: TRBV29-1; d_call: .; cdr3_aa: CSVRILAPYEQYF; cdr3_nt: TGCAGCGTTCGCATTCTAGCACCCTACGAGCAGTACTTC
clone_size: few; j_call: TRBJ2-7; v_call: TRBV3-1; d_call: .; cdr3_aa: CASGERASEQYF; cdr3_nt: TGTGCCAGCGGGGAGCGGGCCAGTGAGCAGTACTTC
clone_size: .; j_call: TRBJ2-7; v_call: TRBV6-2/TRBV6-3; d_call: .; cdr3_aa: CASSYAWYYEQYF; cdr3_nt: TGTGCCAGCAGTTACGCGTGGTACTACGAGCAGTACTTC
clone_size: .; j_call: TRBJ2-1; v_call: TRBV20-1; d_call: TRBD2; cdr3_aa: CSARDLYSGGAGEQFF; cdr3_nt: TGCAGTGCTAGAGATCTCTATAGCGGGGGGGCGGGGGAGCAGTTCTTC
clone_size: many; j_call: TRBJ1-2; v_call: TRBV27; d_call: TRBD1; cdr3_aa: CASSMTGWGGYTF; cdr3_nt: TGTGCCAGCAGCATGACAGGGTGGGGTGGCTACACCTTC
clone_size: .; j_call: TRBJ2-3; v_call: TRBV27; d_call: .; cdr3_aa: CASSLSIGYTDTQYF; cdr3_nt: TGTGCCAGCAGTCTTTCTATCGGGTACACAGATACGCAGTATTTT
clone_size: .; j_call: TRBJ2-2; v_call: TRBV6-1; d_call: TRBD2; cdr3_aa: CAIGLVNTGELFF; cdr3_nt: TGTGCCATTGGACTAGTCAACACCGGGGAGCTGTTTTTT
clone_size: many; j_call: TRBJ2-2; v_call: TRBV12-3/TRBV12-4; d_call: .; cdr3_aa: CASSPSQGGTGELFF; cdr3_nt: TGTGCCAGCAGCCCCAGCCAAGGTGGGACCGGGGAGCTGTTTTTT
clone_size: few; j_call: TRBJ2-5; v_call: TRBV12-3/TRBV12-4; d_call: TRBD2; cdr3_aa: CASSLSLAGGPEETQYF; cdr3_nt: TGTGCCAGCAGTTTATCCCTAGCGGGAGGGCCTGAAGAGACCCAGTACTTC
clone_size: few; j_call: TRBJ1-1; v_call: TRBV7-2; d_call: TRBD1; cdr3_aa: CASSIRQGTPNTEAFF; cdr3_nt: TGTGCCAGCAGCATCCGACAGGGCACTCCCAACACTGAAGCTTTCTTT
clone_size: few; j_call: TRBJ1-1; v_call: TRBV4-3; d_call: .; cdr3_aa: CASSQDPGEAFF; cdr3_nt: TGCGCCAGCAGCCAAGATCCCGGTGAAGCTTTCTTT
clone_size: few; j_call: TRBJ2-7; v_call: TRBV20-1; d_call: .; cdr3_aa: CSARDPYSYEQYF; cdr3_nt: TGCAGTGCTAGGGACCCTTACTCCTACGAGCAGTACTTC
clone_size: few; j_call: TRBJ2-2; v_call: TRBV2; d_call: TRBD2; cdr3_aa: CARPLSGGAPNTGELFF; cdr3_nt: TGTGCCAGACCCCTTAGCGGGGGGGCCCCGAACACCGGGGAGCTGTTTTTT
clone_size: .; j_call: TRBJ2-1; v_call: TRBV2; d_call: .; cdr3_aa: CASSEPPGEFF; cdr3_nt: TGTGCCAGCAGTGAGCCCCCGGGGGAGTTCTTC
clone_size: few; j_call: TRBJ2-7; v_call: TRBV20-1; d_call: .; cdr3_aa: CSADRDSRYEQYF; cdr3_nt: TGCAGTGCTGACCGGGACTCCCGTTACGAGCAGTACTTC
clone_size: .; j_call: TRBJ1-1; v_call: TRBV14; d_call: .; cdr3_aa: CASGKELGTEAFF; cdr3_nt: TGTGCCAGCGGAAAAGAACTGGGCACTGAAGCTTTCTTT
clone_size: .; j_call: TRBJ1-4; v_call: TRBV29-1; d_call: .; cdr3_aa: CSVEAEKLFF; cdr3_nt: TGCAGCGTTGAAGCTGAAAAACTGTTTTTT
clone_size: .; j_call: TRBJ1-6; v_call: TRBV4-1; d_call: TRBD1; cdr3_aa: CASSHPGQGSSPLHF; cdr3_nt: TGCGCCAGCAGCCATCCGGGACAGGGAAGCTCACCCCTCCACTTT
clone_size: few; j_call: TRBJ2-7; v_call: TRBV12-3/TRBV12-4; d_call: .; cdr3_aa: CASSFEGRVYEQYF; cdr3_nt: TGTGCCAGCAGTTTCGAGGGGCGGGTGTACGAGCAGTACTTC
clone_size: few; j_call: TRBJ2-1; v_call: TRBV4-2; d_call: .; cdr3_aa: CASSPEGTYNEQFF; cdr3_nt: TGTGCCAGCAGCCCGGAGGGGACCTACAATGAGCAGTTCTTC
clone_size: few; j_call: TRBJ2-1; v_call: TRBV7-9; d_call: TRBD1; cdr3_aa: CASRETGPLNEQFF; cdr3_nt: TGTGCCAGCAGGGAGACAGGGCCGCTCAATGAGCAGTTCTTC
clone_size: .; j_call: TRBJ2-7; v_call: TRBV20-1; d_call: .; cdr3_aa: CSARGSERYEQYF; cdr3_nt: TGCAGTGCTAGGGGGTCCGAGCGCTACGAGCAGTACTTC
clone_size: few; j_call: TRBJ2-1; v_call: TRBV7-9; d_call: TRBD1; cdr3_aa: CASSPQGQGSYEQFF; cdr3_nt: TGTGCCAGCAGCCCACAGGGACAGGGTTCCTATGAGCAGTTCTTC
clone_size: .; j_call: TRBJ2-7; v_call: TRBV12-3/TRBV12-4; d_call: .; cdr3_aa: CASSQTTYEQYF; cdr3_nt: TGTGCCAGCAGCCAGACAACTTACGAGCAGTACTTC
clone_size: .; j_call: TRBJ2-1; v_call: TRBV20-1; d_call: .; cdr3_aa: CSAIGLDHNEQFF; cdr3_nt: TGCAGTGCCATCGGACTGGACCACAATGAGCAGTTCTTC
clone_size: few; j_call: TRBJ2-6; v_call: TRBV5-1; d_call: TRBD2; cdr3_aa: CASSLLAGAPSGANVLTF; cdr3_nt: TGCGCCAGCAGCTTACTAGCGGGAGCCCCCTCTGGGGCCAACGTCCTGACTTTC
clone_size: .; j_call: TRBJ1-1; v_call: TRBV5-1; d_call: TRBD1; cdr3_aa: CASSPPQGVGTEAFF; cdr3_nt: TGCGCCAGCAGCCCTCCACAGGGGGTCGGGACTGAAGCTTTCTTT
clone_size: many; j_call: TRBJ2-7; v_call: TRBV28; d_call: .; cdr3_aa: CASRSSRPRDSYSYEQYF; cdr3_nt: TGTGCCAGCAGATCCAGTAGACCTCGGGACTCCTACTCCTACGAGCAGTACTTC
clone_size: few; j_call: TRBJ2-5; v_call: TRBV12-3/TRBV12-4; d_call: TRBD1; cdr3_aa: CASSHDRGWETQYF; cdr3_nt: TGTGCCAGCAGCCACGACAGGGGTTGGGAGACCCAGTACTTC
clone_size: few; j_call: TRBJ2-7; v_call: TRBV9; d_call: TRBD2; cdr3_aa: CASSVGGLAGSYEQYF; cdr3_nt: TGTGCCAGCAGCGTGGGGGGACTAGCGGGCTCCTACGAGCAGTACTTC
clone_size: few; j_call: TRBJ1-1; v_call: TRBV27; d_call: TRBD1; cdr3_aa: CASSLAPGQGAIMNTEAFF; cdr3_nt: TGTGCCAGCAGTTTAGCCCCAGGACAGGGCGCCATCATGAACACTGAAGCTTTCTTT
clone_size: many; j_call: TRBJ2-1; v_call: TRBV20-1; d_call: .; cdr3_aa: CSAPGTIYNEQFF; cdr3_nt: TGCAGTGCTCCCGGGACAATCTACAATGAGCAGTTCTTC
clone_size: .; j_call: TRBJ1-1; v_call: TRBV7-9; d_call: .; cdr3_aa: CASSLWVVNTEAFF; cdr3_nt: TGTGCCAGCAGCCTCTGGGTGGTGAACACTGAAGCTTTCTTT
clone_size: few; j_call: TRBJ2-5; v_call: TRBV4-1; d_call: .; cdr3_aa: CASSQFTGQPSQETQYF; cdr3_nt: TGCGCCAGCAGCCAATTTACGGGGCAGCCATCTCAAGAGACCCAGTACTTC
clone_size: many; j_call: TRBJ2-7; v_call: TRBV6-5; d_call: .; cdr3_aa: CASSYSIHLYSYEQYF; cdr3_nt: TGTGCCAGCAGTTACTCGATTCACCTCTACTCCTACGAGCAGTACTTC
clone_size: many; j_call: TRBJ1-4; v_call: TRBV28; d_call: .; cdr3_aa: CASSYNEKLFF; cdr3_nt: TGTGCCAGCAGCTATAATGAAAAACTGTTTTTT